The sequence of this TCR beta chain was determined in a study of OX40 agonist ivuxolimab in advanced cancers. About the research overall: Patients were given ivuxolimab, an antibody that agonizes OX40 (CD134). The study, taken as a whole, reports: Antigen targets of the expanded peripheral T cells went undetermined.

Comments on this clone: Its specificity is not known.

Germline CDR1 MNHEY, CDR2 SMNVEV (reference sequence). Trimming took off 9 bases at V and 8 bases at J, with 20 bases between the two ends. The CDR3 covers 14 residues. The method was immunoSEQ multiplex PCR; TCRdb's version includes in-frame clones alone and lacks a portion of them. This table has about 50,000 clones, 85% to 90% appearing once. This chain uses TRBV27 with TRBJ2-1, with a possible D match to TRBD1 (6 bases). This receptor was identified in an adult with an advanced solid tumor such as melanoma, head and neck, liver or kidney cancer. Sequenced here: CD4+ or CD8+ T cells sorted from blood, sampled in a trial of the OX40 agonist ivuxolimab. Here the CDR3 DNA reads TGTGCCAGTACCCCCCTAGACAGGTTGGATGAGCAGTTCTTC. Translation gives CASTPLDRLDEQFF.